This T cell receptor beta chain is from a study of T cells in Graves' hyperthyroidism and ophthalmopathy. It was uncontrolled infection, other autoimmune disease, pregnancy or lactation that excluded patients. This clonotype showed up just a few times. It was RNA transcripts that yielded the amplified TCR beta CDR3 regions. Primed by the HTBI set, a first-round RT-PCR was run on the TCR CDR3. One entry per CDR3 protein, called by TCRdb with MiXCR from the multiplex PCR reads. The sample consists of 600,000 to 700,000 distinct CDR3 sequences, around 15% of them appearing once. The germline CDR1 and CDR2 sequences are SGHRS and YFSETQ. CDR3 length: 15 residues. The ends were cut back, 2 bases at V and 3 bases at J, with 14 bases in the middle.

The sequencing input was blood. This clonotype was obtained from a woman aged 40-49 years with Graves' ophthalmopathy. The chain recombines TRBV5-1 with TRBJ2-5; TRBD1 is a possible D gene (6 bases). CDR3 nucleotide sequence: TGCGCCAGCAGCTTCTGGCAGGGGAAGGAAGAGACCCAGTACTTC. It specifies CASSFWQGKEETQYF.